A single sample gave rise to the 19 T cell receptor beta chains below, sequenced in a study of cytomegalovirus exposure and HLA in healthy donors. PCR used 60 Vbeta primers and 13 Jbeta primers. Clones were read by immunoSEQ multiplex PCR, and TCRdb kept only the in-frame ones, dropping some. Of approximately 160,000 clones in the sample, about 63% are singletons; the top ten hold 2.5% to 3.5%. The sequenced sample consisted of PBMCs. All receptors derive from a woman in her 40s in good health and CMV-seropositive.

V is TRBV18 and J is TRBJ2-1; 9 bases fit TRBD2. This CDR3 spans 15 amino acids. Germline lookup yields CDR1 KGHSH and CDR2 LQKENI. J gave up 5 bases and V 2 bases, and 4 bases lay outside the gene matches. CDR3 loop: CASSPIAGDHNEQFF. CDR3 DNA: TGTGCCAGCTCACCAATAGCGGGAGACCACAATGAGCAGTTCTTC.

This clone was seen a single time. The chain joins TRBV28 to TRBJ1-4; no firm D call. This CDR3 spans 15 amino acids. Germline V gene lookup returns CDR1 MDHEN and CDR2 SYDVKM. V shed 2 bases and J shed 3 bases, with 10 bases lying between them. The CDR3 DNA follows: TGTGCCAGCAGTTTAATGAGGGCGGCTAATGAAAAACTGTTTTTT. Amino acid sequence: CASSLMRAANEKLFF.

The chain carries TRBV9 and TRBJ1-2, with D maybe TRBD1 (5 bases). Looked up from germline, CDR1 is SGDLS and CDR2 is YYNGEE. V shed 7 bases and J shed 8 bases, with 18 bases lying between them. The CDR3 runs 13 residues. In DNA form, the CDR3 reads TGTGCCAGCGGGGGGTTGGGGGTCTGGGGCTACACCTTC. Protein product: CASGGLGVWGYTF.

The rearrangement joins TRBV5-6 to TRBJ2-7; TRBD2 matches 13 bases. The CDR3 length is 17 residues. Unmatched junction bases numbered 7, after V lost 4 bases and J lost 0 bases. Germline V gene sequence: CDR1 SGHDT, CDR2 YYEEEE. The CDR3 bases are TGTGCCAGCAGCAAGACTAGCGGGGGGCCTCTCTCCTACGAGCAGTACTTC. Amino acid sequence: CASSKTSGGPLSYEQYF.

V is TRBV5-4 and J is TRBJ2-1; 7 bases match TRBD2. Trimming removed 7 bases from V and 5 bases from J; junction bases left unmatched: 3. This CDR3 is 12 amino acids long. The germline CDR1 and CDR2 sequences are SGHNT and YYREEE (reference sequence). As DNA, the CDR3 is TGTGCCAGCGGGAGGGCGGACAATGAGCAGTTCTTC. Amino acid sequence: CASGRADNEQFF.

This clone was observed a few times. V is TRBV28 and J is TRBJ2-5; D might be TRBD2 (5 bases). Trimming removed 5 bases from V and 1 base from J, with 8 bases in between. Germline V gene lookup returns CDR1 MDHEN and CDR2 SYDVKM. The CDR3 sequence is 13 residues long. CDR3 nucleotides: TGTGCCAGCAGTAGACTAACCCAAGAGACCCAGTACTTC. As protein: CASSRLTQETQYF.

A few counts support this clone. Here the CDR3 reads CASSLNEKLFF. CDR3 DNA: TGCGCCAGCAGCCTAAATGAAAAACTGTTTTTT. This chain uses TRBV4-1 with TRBJ1-4; the D is unclear. Looked up from germline, CDR1 is MGHRA and CDR2 is YSYEKL. This CDR3 region has 11 residues. Between the trimmed V and J ends, which lost 4 bases and 5 bases, there was a span of 2 bases.

The V call is TRBV19, the J call TRBJ2-2; no clear D gene. V was shortened by 3 bases and J by 5 bases, with 10 bases between the two germline ends. CDR3 length: 14 amino acids. The V gene's germline CDR1 is LNHDA and CDR2 SQIVND (reference sequence). In DNA, the CDR3 is TGTGCCAGTAGTATGGCGGTTGGAACCGGGGAGCTGTTTTTT. Protein product: CASSMAVGTGELFF.

This sequence joins TRBV7-9 and TRBJ1-1, with 8 bases fitting TRBD1. The V segment lost 2 bases and the J segment 1 base; nucleotides outside the gene matches: 3. The CDR3 has 15 amino acids. The germline V gene has CDR1 SEHNR and CDR2 FQNEAQ (reference sequence). DNA of the CDR3: TGTGCCAGCAGCTTATATGGGACAGGGAACACTGAAGCTTTCTTT. This translates into CASSLYGTGNTEAFF.

The V call is TRBV2, the J call TRBJ2-2, with TRBD1 matching 10 bases. V lost 1 base, J lost 4 bases, and 6 bases stayed unmatched. Looked up from germline, CDR1 is SNHLY and CDR2 is FYNNEI. The CDR3 covers 17 residues. CDR3 region: CASSEGGDRGFTGELFF. CDR3 coding DNA: TGTGCCAGCAGTGAAGGAGGGGACAGGGGATTCACCGGGGAGCTGTTTTTT.

V is TRBV7-8 and J is TRBJ2-1; weak D call: TRBD2 (5 bases). Germline lookup yields CDR1 SGHVS and CDR2 FQNEAQ. V was clipped by 1 base and J by 5 bases, with 15 bases between them. The CDR3 covers 16 residues. This CDR3 is CASSLVSGLGNNEQFF. The DNA for the CDR3 is TGTGCCAGCAGCTTAGTATCGGGGTTGGGGAACAATGAGCAGTTCTTC. Complete variable domain (other parts from reference TRBV7-8 and TRBJ2-1): GAGVSQSPRYKVAKRGQDVALRCDPISGHVSLFWYQQALGQGPEFLTYFQNEAQLDKSGLPSDRFFAERPEGSVSTLKIQRTQQEDSAVYLCASSLVSGLGNNEQFFGPGTRLTVL.

The rearrangement uses TRBV7-9 and TRBJ1-1; D is unresolved. Germline-derived CDR1 and CDR2 are SEHNR and FQNEAQ (reference sequence). V lost 5 bases and J 2 bases, leaving 3 bases between the germline ends. This CDR3 region has 11 residues. Written as DNA, the CDR3 is TGTGCCAGCAGCCAAAACACTGAAGCTTTCTTT. Its translation: CASSQNTEAFF.

V and J are TRBV28 and TRBJ2-7; tentatively, D is TRBD1 (6 bases). Germline assignment: CDR1 MDHEN and CDR2 SYDVKM. CDR3 length equals 17 residues. Trimming took off 1 base at V and 7 bases at J, with 23 bases between the two ends. The CDR3 protein is CASSLYRTRGWGQEQYF. In nucleotides, the CDR3 is TGTGCCAGCAGTTTATACCGAACGAGGGGCTGGGGGCAAGAGCAGTACTTC.

This clone was found a few times. The sample has other DNA sequences that encode this CDR3 too. The chain links TRBV5-1 to TRBJ2-5, with 15 bases aligning to TRBD2. V shed 4 bases, J shed 2 bases, and the junction held 3 bases outside the gene matches. Germline CDR1 reads SGHRS; CDR2 reads YFSETQ. There are 16 residues in the CDR3. The CDR3 coding sequence is TGCGCCAGCAGCCTCGGACTAGCGGGGGGGCAAGAGACCCAGTACTTC. It translates to CASSLGLAGGQETQYF.

The V gene is TRBV5-1, the J gene TRBJ2-5; D uncertain. The CDR3 runs to 15 residues. Germline V gene sequence: CDR1 SGHRS, CDR2 YFSETQ. V was shortened by 0 bases and J by 2 bases, with 11 bases between the two germline ends. The DNA for the CDR3 is TGCGCCAGCAGCTTGGCACTAACCGCACAAGAGACCCAGTACTTC. Its translation: CASSLALTAQETQYF.

The V call is TRBV6-5, the J call TRBJ1-2; maybe TRBD1 (5 bases). Germline CDR1 MNHEY, CDR2 SVGAGI. V lost 0 bases and J lost 4, with 9 bases in between. CDR3 length: 14 amino acids. The CDR3 region is CASSYSPTVYGYTF. The CDR3 DNA is TGTGCCAGCAGTTACTCCCCGACAGTCTATGGCTACACCTTC.

The chain joins TRBV7-8 to TRBJ2-5, with D possibly being TRBD1 (6 bases). Germline CDR1 is SGHVS and CDR2 is FQNEAQ. CDR3 length: 13 amino acids. The V and J ends lost 5 bases and 2 bases respectively, with 9 bases between them. The CDR3, as DNA: TGTGCCAGCAGCACCGGACAGCAAGAGACCCAGTACTTC. This encodes CASSTGQQETQYF.

This clone turned up a few times. This rearrangement joins TRBV4-3 to TRBJ2-6, with D hard to call. The germline V gene encodes CDR1 LGHNA and CDR2 YSLEER. The CDR3 is 17 amino acids. The ends were cut back, 1 base at V and 4 bases at J, with 14 bases in the middle. In DNA form, the CDR3 reads TGCGCCAGCAGCCAAGGGGCGATGTTATCGGGGGCCAACGTCCTGACTTTC. Its protein product is CASSQGAMLSGANVLTF.

There are a few counts of this clone. The rearrangement joins TRBV28 to TRBJ1-5, with 8 bases that match TRBD1. Germline assignment: CDR1 MDHEN and CDR2 SYDVKM. There are 15 residues in the CDR3. V trimming: 5 bases; J trimming: 0 bases; junction bases outside the gene matches: 3. The CDR3 loop reads CASSRQGTSNQPQHF. CDR3 sequence (DNA): TGTGCCAGCAGTCGACAGGGGACTAGCAATCAGCCCCAGCATTTT. The variable domain in full, completed from reference TRBV28 and TRBJ1-5, reads DVKVTQSSRYLVKRTGEKVFLECVQDMDHENMFWYRQDPGLGLRLIYFSYDVKMKEKGDIPEGYSVSREKKERFSLILESASTNQTSMYLCASSRQGTSNQPQHFGDGTRLSIL.